A single sample gave rise to the 12 T cell receptor beta chains below, sequenced in a study of blood T cell repertoires in COVID-19. Profiled with immunoSEQ multiplex PCR; TCRdb holds only in-frame clones, not every one. The repertoire has about 170,000 clones, roughly 86% of them found once; the top ten carry 2.5% to 3%. Sequencing was performed on peripheral blood. The source is an elderly woman with COVID-19, enrolled during active disease.

CDR3 amino acids: CASSLRGEKLFF. The CDR3 DNA sequence: TGTGCCAGCAGCTTACGAGGGGAAAAACTGTTTTTT. The chain has TRBV11-2 and TRBJ1-4; D remains ambiguous. Germline V lookup: CDR1 SGHAT, CDR2 FQNNGV. V was cut by 2 bases and J by 8 bases, with 6 bases left in between. The CDR3 is 12 amino acids. The whole variable domain, filled in from reference TRBV11-2 and TRBJ1-4, reads EAGVAQSPRYKIIEKRQSVAFWCNPISGHATLYWYQQILGQGPKLLIQFQNNGVVDDSQLPKDRFSAERLKGVDSTLKIQPAKLEDSAVYLCASSLRGEKLFFGSGTQLSVL.

In this sample, this clone turned up a few times. J is TRBJ2-1 and V is TRBV4-3, with 8 positions matching TRBD2. The CDR3 totals 17 residues. From germline, CDR1 is LGHNA and CDR2 YSLEER. Trimming at V came to 3 bases and at J to 6 bases, leaving 13 bases not matched to a gene. CDR3 nucleotides: TGCGCCAGCAGCCATCGGTCGGGAATAGCGGGATCCAATGAGCAGTTCTTC. Its protein is CASSHRSGIAGSNEQFF.

With respect to this clone: Other DNA sequences from this sample encode an identical CDR3 as well. In DNA form, the CDR3 reads TGCGCCAGCAGCCAAGCCATTAGTTACGAGCAGTACTTC. The encoded protein is CASSQAISYEQYF. This chain links TRBV4-3 with TRBJ2-7, with D uncertain. Germline V lookup: CDR1 LGHNA, CDR2 YSLEER. The CDR3 has 13 residues. V was cut by 1 base and J by 4 bases, with 8 bases left in between.

V usage is TRBV7-3 and J usage is TRBJ2-1, with 14 bases aligning to TRBD2. Germline loops: CDR1 SGHTA, CDR2 FQGTGA. CDR3 length equals 15 residues. V lost 4 bases to trimming and J lost 8 bases; unmatched junction nucleotides: 4. The chain's CDR3 is CASSSGLAGVDEQFF. CDR3 nucleotide sequence: TGTGCCAGCAGCTCGGGACTAGCGGGAGTCGATGAGCAGTTCTTC.

This clone occurred a few times. J is TRBJ1-2 and V is TRBV5-6; D is perhaps TRBD1 (5 bases). The CDR3 runs 15 residues. The V and J ends lost 0 bases and 4 bases respectively, with 13 bases between them. The germline V gene has CDR1 SGHDT and CDR2 YYEEEE. CDR3 nucleotide sequence: TGTGCCAGCAGCTTGGTGCAGGGTATAGGCTATGGCTACACCTTC. Its translation is CASSLVQGIGYGYTF.

V and J are TRBV7-9 and TRBJ1-2; the match to TRBD1 covers 7 bases. Germline CDR1 and CDR2: SEHNR and FQNEAQ (reference sequence). CDR3 length equals 16 residues. Losses at the gene ends were 4 bases for V and 0 bases for J; bases not matched to a gene: 8. The CDR3 protein is CASSSGQPEANYGYTF. Here the CDR3 DNA reads TGTGCCAGCAGCTCGGGACAGCCAGAAGCTAACTATGGCTACACCTTC.

The chain recombines TRBV12-3 or TRBV12-4 with TRBJ1-2; 7 nucleotides line up with TRBD1. The CDR3 totals 13 residues. Trimming took 1 base from V and 6 from J; bases not matched to a gene: 2. DNA for the CDR3: TGTGCCAGCAGTTTAGGCGGACAGGATGGCTACACCTTC. It specifies CASSLGGQDGYTF.

The chain couples TRBV11-3 to TRBJ2-7, with a possible D match to TRBD2 (5 bases). Germline CDR1 reads SGHNT; CDR2 reads YENEEA. Trimming pared 5 bases from V and 4 bases from J, leaving 12 bases between. The CDR3 spans 13 residues. For the CDR3, the DNA is TGTGCCAGCAGCCCCTCCCGGGGATACGAGCAGTACTTC. It specifies CASSPSRGYEQYF.

The rearrangement joins TRBV5-1 to TRBJ1-1, with 7 bases that match TRBD1. Per germline, CDR1 SGHRS and CDR2 YFSETQ. With V trimmed by 1 base and J by 3 bases, 6 bases remained unmatched. CDR3 length: 15 residues. CDR3 loop: CASSLTDREDTEAFF. In DNA form, the CDR3 reads TGCGCCAGCAGCTTGACTGACAGGGAGGACACTGAAGCTTTCTTT.

The rearrangement uses TRBV3-1 (or the pseudogene TRBV3-2) and TRBJ2-1, with TRBD2 matching over 12 bases. The V and J ends lost 3 bases and 4 bases, in that order; junction bases with no gene match: 4. The germline V gene encodes CDR1 LGHDT and CDR2 YNNKEL (reference sequence). CDR3 length: 16 residues. The CDR3 is CASSQWTSGIYNEQFF. The CDR3 bases are TGTGCCAGCAGCCAGTGGACTAGCGGGATTTACAATGAGCAGTTCTTC.

This chain joins TRBV4-1 and TRBJ2-1; D not certain. The V and J ends lost 4 bases and 0 bases respectively, with 10 bases between them. Germline CDR1 MGHRA, CDR2 YSYEKL. The CDR3 spans 15 residues. The CDR3 region has the DNA TGCGCCAGCAGCCTACAGACCAGCTCCTACAATGAGCAGTTCTTC. This codes for CASSLQTSSYNEQFF.

The rearrangement uses TRBV19 and TRBJ1-1, with D uncertain. V was clipped by 4 bases and J by 5 bases, with 20 bases between them. The CDR3 sequence is 16 residues long. Germline V gene sequence: CDR1 LNHDA, CDR2 SQIVND (reference sequence). The chain's CDR3 is CASSTQASGRGTEAFF. The DNA of the CDR3 is TGTGCCAGTAGTACTCAAGCCAGCGGTCGTGGAACTGAAGCTTTCTTT. The full variable domain, rest sourced from reference TRBV19 and TRBJ1-1, is DGGITQSPKYLFRKEGQNVTLSCEQNLNHDAMYWYRQDPGQGLRLIYYSQIVNDFQKGDIAEGYSVSREKKESFPLTVTSAQKNPTAFYLCASSTQASGRGTEAFFGQGTRLTVV.